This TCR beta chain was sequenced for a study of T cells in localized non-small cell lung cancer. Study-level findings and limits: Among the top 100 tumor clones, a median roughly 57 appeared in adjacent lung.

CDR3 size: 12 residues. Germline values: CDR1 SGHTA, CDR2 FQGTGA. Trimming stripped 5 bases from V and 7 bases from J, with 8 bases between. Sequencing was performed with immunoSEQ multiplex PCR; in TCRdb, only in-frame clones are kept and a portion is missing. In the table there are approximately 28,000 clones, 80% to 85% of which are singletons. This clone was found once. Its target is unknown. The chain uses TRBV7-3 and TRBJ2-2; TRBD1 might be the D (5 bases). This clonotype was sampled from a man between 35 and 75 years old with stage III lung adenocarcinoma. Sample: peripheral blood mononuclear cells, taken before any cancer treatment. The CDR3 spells CASSLQGGELFF. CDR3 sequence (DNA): TGTGCCAGCAGCCTCCAGGGCGGGGAGCTGTTTTTT.